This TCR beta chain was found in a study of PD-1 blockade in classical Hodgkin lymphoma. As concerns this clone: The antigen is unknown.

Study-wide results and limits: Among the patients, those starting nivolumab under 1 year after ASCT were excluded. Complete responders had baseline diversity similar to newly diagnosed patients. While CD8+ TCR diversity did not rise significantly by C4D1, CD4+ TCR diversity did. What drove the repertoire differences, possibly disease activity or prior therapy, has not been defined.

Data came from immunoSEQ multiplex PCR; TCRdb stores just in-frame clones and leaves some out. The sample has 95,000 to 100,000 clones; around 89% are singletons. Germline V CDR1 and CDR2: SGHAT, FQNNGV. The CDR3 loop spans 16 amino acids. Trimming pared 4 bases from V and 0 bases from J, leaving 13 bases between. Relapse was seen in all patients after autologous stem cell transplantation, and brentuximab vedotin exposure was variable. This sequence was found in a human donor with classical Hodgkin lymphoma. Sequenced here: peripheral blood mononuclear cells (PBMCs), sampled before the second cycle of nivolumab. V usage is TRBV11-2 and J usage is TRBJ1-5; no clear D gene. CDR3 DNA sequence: TGTGCCAGCAGCTCCATCAAGGTGGATAGCAATCAGCCCCAGCATTTT. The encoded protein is CASSSIKVDSNQPQHF. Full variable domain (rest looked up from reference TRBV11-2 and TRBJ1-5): EAGVAQSPRYKIIEKRQSVAFWCNPISGHATLYWYQQILGQGPKLLIQFQNNGVVDDSQLPKDRFSAERLKGVDSTLKIQPAKLEDSAVYLCASSSIKVDSNQPQHFGDGTRLSIL.